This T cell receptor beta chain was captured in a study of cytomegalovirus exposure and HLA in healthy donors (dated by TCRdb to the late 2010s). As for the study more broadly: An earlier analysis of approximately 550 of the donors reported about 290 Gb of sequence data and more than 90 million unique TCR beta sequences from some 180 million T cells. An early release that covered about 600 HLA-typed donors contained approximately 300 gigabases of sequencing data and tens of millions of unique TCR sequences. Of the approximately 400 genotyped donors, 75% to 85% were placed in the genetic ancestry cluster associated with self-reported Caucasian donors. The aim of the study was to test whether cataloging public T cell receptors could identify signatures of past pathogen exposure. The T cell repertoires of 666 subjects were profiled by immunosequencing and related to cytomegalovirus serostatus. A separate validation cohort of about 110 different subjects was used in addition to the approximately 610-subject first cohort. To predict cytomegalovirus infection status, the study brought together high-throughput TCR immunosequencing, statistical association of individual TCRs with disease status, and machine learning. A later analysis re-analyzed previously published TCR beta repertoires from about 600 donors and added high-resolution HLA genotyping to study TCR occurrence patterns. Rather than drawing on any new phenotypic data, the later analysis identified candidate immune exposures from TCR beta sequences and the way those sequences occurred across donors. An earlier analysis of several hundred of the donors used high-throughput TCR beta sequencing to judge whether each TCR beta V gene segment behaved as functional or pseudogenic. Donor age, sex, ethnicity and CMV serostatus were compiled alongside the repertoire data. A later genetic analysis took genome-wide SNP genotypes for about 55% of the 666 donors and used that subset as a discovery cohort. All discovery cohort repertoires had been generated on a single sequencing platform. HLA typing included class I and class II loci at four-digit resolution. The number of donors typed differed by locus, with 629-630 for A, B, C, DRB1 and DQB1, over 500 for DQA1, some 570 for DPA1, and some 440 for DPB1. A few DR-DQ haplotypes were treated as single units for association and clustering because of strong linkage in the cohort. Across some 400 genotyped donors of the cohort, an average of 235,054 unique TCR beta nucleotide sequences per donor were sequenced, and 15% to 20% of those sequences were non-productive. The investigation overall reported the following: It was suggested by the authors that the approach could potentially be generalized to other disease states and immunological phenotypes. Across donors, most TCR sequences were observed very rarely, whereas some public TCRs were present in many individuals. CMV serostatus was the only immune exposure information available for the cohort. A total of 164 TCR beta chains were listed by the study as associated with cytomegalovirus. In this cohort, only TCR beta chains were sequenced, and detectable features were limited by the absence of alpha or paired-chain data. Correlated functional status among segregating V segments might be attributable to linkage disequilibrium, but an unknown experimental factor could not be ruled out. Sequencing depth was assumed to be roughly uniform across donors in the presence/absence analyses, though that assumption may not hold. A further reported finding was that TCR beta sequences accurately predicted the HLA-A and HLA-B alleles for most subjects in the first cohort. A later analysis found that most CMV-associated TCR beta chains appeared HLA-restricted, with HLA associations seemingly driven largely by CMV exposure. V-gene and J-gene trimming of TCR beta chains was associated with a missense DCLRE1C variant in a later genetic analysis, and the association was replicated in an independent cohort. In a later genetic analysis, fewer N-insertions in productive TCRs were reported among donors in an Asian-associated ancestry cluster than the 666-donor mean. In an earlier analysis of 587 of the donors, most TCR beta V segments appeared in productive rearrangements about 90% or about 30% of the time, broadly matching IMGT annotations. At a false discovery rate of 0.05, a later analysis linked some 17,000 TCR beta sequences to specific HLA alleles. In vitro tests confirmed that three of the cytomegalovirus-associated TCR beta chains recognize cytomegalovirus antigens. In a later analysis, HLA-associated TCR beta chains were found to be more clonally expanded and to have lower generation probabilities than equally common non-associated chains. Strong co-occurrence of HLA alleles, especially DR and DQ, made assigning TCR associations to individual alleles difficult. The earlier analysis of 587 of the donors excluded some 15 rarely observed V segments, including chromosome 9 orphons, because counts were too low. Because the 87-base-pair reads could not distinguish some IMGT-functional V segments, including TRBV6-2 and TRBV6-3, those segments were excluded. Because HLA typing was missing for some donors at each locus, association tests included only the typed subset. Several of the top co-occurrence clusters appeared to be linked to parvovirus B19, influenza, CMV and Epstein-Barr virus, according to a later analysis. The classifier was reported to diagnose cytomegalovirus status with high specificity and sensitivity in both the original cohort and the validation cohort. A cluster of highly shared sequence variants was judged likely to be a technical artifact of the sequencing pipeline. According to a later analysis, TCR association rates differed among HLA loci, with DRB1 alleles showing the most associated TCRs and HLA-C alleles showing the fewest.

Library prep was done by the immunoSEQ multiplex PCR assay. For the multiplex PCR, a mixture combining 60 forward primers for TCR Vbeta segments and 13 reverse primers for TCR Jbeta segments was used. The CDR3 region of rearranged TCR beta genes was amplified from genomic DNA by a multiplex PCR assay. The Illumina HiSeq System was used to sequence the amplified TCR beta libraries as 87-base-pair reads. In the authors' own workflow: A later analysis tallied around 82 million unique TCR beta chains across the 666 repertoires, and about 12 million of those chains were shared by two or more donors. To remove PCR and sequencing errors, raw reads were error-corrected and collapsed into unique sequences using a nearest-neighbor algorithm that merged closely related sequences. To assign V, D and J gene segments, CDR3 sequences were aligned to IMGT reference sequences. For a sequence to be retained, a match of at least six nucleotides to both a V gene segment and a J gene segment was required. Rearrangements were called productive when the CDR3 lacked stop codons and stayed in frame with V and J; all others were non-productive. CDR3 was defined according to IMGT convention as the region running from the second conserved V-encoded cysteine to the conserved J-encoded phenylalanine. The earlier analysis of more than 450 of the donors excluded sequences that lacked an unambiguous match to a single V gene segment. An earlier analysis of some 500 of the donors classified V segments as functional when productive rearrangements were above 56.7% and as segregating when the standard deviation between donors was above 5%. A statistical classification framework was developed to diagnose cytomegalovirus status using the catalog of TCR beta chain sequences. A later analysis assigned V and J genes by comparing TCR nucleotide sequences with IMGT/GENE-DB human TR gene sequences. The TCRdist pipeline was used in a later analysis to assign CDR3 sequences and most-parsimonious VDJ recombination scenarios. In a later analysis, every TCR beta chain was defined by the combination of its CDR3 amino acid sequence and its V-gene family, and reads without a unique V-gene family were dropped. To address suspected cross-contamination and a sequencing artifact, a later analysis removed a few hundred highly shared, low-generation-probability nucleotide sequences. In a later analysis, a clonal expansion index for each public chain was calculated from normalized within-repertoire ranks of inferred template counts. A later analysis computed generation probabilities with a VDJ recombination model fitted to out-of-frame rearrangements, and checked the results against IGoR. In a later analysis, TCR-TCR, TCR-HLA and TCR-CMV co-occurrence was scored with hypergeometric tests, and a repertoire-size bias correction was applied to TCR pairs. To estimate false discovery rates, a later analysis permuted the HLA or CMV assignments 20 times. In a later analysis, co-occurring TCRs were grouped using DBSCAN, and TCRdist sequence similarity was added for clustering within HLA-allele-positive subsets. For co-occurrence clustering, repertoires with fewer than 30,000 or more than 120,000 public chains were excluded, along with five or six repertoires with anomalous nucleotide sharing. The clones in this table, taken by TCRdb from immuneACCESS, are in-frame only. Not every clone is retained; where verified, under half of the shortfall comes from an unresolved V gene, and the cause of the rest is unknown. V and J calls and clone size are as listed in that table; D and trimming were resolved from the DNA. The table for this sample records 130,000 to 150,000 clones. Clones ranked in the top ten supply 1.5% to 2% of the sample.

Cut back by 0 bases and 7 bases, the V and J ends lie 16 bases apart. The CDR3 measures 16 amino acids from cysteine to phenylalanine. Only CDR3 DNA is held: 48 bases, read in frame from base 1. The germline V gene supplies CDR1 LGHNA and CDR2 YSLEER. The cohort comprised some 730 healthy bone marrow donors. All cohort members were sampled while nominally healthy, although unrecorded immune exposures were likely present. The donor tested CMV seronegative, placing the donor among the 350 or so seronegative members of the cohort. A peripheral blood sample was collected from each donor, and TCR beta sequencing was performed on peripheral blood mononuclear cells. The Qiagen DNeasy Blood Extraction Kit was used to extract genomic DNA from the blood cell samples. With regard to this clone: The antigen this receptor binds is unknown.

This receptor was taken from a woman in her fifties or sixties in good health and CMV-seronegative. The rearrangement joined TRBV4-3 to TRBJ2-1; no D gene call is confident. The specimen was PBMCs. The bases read TGCGCCAGCAGCCAAGACTTAGCTAGTCGAGCGAATGAGCAGTTCTTC. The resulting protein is CASSQDLASRANEQFF.